This T cell receptor (beta chain) is drawn from a study of molecular identifiers for immune sequencing clone quantification. Study-level results: Detecting spiked Jurkat TCR RNA from one cell among about a million naive cells was reportedly possible. Clones that had above 20 RNA copies took up over 99% of effector molecules but under 1% in naive cells.

Germline CDR1 LNHDA, CDR2 SQIVND (reference sequence). The V end lost 1 base, the J end lost 2 bases, and 12 bases lay between the germline ends. The CDR3 runs to 15 residues. Libraries of naive CD8 T cells were made from 20,000 to 1,000,000 sorted cells. They used 10%, 30% or 50% RNA. Sorted naive CD8 T cells were those defined as CD8+CD4-CCR7+CD45RA+. Note on this clonotype: Its antigen is not identified.

Each CDR3 protein gets one entry after TCRdb re-called the PCR reads with MiXCR. The sample holds some 94,000 distinct CDR3 sequences, 25% seen once. What was sequenced was naive CD8+ T cells from blood, with Jurkat cell RNA spiked in. Subset: FACS-sorted CD8+CD4-CCR7+CD45RA+ naive T cells. The clonotype comes from a human donor in good health. Some libraries in this study had Jurkat cell RNA spiked in. The rearrangement uses TRBV19 and TRBJ2-7; D remains ambiguous. In nucleotides, the CDR3 is TGTGCCAGTAGTATAGGTACCAGGTCTCCCTACGAGCAGTACTTC. Protein sequence: CASSIGTRSPYEQYF.